Listed here are 26 T cell receptor beta chains from one sample, sequenced in a study of molecular identifiers for immune sequencing clone quantification. TCRdb called the PCR reads again in MiXCR, with one record for every CDR3 protein. The table records 60,000 to 80,000 distinct CDR3 sequences, less than 20% of them present only once. The sample consisted of naive CD8+ T cells from blood, with Jurkat cell RNA spiked in. Subset in this sample: FACS-sorted CD8+CD4-CCR7+CD45RA+ naive T cells. Receptors originate from a human donor in good health. Some libraries in this study had Jurkat cell RNA spiked in.

In the case of this clonotype: A clone one base away is much larger, so this may be a read error. V is TRBV11-3 and J is TRBJ1-5; possibly TRBD1 for D (5 bases). This CDR3 has 14 residues. In germline, CDR1 is SGHNT, CDR2 YENEEA. Here the CDR3 DNA reads TGTGCCGGCAGCTTAGCAGGGAACAATCAGCCCCAGCATTTT. Residues: CAGSLAGNNQPQHF.

The table lists this clonotype with a few counts. This sequence may be a read error, since a much larger clone differs from it by one base. The chain couples TRBV11-2 to TRBJ2-5, with D unclear. Trimming cost V 7 bases and J 7 bases, with 19 bases left between them. CDR1 SGHAT and CDR2 FQNNGV come from the germline V gene. This CDR3 is built from 14 residues. As DNA, the CDR3 is TGTGCCAGCATCTTCGCTGTAGTCGAATGGACCCAGTACTTC. It is translated as CASIFAVVEWTQYF.

This clonotype was observed at least ten times. The gene calls are TRBV6-1 and TRBJ1-5; tentative D call: TRBD1 (5 bases). Trimming took 11 bases from V and 2 from J, leaving 19 bases between them. The CDR3 spans 15 residues. Looked up from germline, CDR1 is MNHNS and CDR2 is SASEGT. Here the CDR3 DNA reads TGTGCCGGGGGAACTTTAGGGGTGGGCAATCAGCCCCAGCATTTT. Its translation: CAGGTLGVGNQPQHF.

There are many counts of this clonotype. The V call is TRBV7-9, the J call TRBJ1-1; no firm D call. This CDR3 has 16 amino acids. V was shortened by 6 bases and J by 1 base, with 18 bases between the two germline ends. CDR1 SEHNR and CDR2 FQNEAQ come from the germline V gene (reference sequence). The CDR3, as DNA: TGTGCCAGCAGGTCCACGGGGAGAGGATCGAACACTGAAGCTTTCTTT. This translates into CASRSTGRGSNTEAFF.

This clonotype has ten or more counts. V and J are TRBV7-9 and TRBJ1-1, with 8 bases lining up with TRBD1. Germline CDR1 and CDR2: SEHNR and FQNEAQ (reference sequence). The CDR3 is made up of 14 amino acids. Unmatched junction bases numbered 7, after V lost 8 bases and J lost 2 bases. The CDR3: CASHADRVNTEAFF. The CDR3, as DNA: TGTGCCAGCCATGCGGACAGGGTCAACACTGAAGCTTTCTTT.

This clonotype was recorded many times. The CDR3 DNA follows: TGCGCCAGCAGCACCCAGGGACAGGGAGTTTACAATGAGCAGTTCTTC. Amino acids: CASSTQGQGVYNEQFF. This chain joins TRBV4-1 and TRBJ2-1; 9 nucleotides align to TRBD1. The CDR3 spans 16 residues. Germline values: CDR1 MGHRA, CDR2 YSYEKL. V trimming: 5 bases; J trimming: 4 bases; junction bases outside the gene matches: 9.

The chain employs TRBV5-4 and TRBJ2-7, with TRBD1 identical over 7 bases. The CDR3 is 14 amino acids. CDR1 and CDR2 from the germline V gene are SGHNT and YYREEE (reference sequence). The junction had 10 bases not matched to a gene; V was cut back by 4 bases and J by 6 bases. The chain's CDR3 is CASSGATGVGEQYF. Written as DNA, the CDR3 is TGTGCCAGCAGCGGGGCAACAGGGGTGGGCGAGCAGTACTTC.

At least ten counts were recorded for this clonotype. Mismatch with germline at one junction end may stem from a read error. This chain links TRBV14 with TRBJ1-2; no clear D gene. Germline CDR1 reads SGHDN; CDR2 reads FVKESK. The CDR3 length is 10 residues. CDR3 DNA sequence: TGTGCCAGCAGCCCCCGCCGGGAGATATTC. Protein sequence: CASSPRREIF. Complete variable domain (other parts from reference TRBV14 and TRBJ1-2): EAGVTQFPSHSVIEKGQTVTLRCDPISGHDNLYWYRRVMGKEIKFLLHFVKESKQDESGMPNNRFLAERTGGTYSTLKVQPAELEDSGVYFCASSPRREIFGSGTRLTVV.

This clonotype was recorded at least ten times. The rearrangement links TRBV4-1 to TRBJ1-5, with D uncertain. V gave up 4 bases and J gave up 1 base, with 14 bases separating them. Germline V CDR1 and CDR2: MGHRA, YSYEKL. The CDR3 extends over 16 amino acids. The CDR3 protein is CASSPSTGRSNQPQHF. The CDR3 nucleotides are TGCGCCAGCAGCCCCTCAACCGGAAGGAGCAATCAGCCCCAGCATTTT.

This clonotype came up many times. The rearrangement joins TRBV28 to TRBJ2-3; TRBD1 matches at 9 bases. V lost 6 bases to trimming and J lost 6 bases; unmatched junction nucleotides: 10. The CDR3 loop spans 15 amino acids. The germline CDR1 and CDR2 sequences are MDHEN and SYDVKM. The CDR3, as DNA: TGTGCCAGCAGCCGGGACAGGGTTGATTCGGATACGCAGTATTTT. This encodes CASSRDRVDSDTQYF. Using reference TRBV28 and TRBJ2-3 for the parts outside the CDR3, the full variable domain is DVKVTQSSRYLVKRTGEKVFLECVQDMDHENMFWYRQDPGLGLRLIYFSYDVKMKEKGDIPEGYSVSREKKERFSLILESASTNQTSMYLCASSRDRVDSDTQYFGPGTRLTVL.

This clonotype was counted at least ten times. The rearrangement uses TRBV20-1 and TRBJ2-1; D may be TRBD2 (5 bases). The CDR3 runs to 16 residues. Per the germline V gene, CDR1 is DFQATT and CDR2 is SNEGSKA (reference sequence). Trimming removed 4 bases at V and 0 bases at J, with 16 bases between. The CDR3 sequence: CSANRYGGSSYNEQFF. DNA of the CDR3: TGCAGTGCTAACCGATATGGAGGTAGCTCCTACAATGAGCAGTTCTTC.

There are many counts of this clonotype. The CDR3 DNA reads TGTGCCAGTAGTATAATCATAAATAGCAATCAGCCCCAGCATTTT. Amino acids: CASSIIINSNQPQHF. The chain is built from TRBV19 and TRBJ1-5; D gene ambiguous. The CDR3 has 15 residues. Germline CDR1 LNHDA, CDR2 SQIVND (reference sequence). V lost 2 bases and J 0 bases, leaving 8 bases between the germline ends. Complete variable domain (other parts from reference TRBV19 and TRBJ1-5): DGGITQSPKYLFRKEGQNVTLSCEQNLNHDAMYWYRQDPGQGLRLIYYSQIVNDFQKGDIAEGYSVSREKKESFPLTVTSAQKNPTAFYLCASSIIINSNQPQHFGDGTRLSIL.

This clonotype was seen repeatedly, ten times or more. This sequence joins TRBV30 and TRBJ2-2, with D possibly called TRBD1 or TRBD2 (6 bases each). CDR3 size: 12 residues. V was clipped by 5 bases and J by 6 bases, with 10 bases between them. Germline V gene lookup returns CDR1 GTSNPN and CDR2 SVGIG (reference sequence). The CDR3 region is CAWGGGAGELFF. The CDR3 nucleotides are TGTGCCTGGGGGGGCGGGGCCGGGGAGCTGTTTTTT.

V is TRBV11-3 and J is TRBJ2-3; no definite D call. The CDR3 is 15 residues long. Trimming took off 3 bases at V and 1 base at J, with 11 bases between the two ends. Per germline, CDR1 SGHNT and CDR2 YENEEA. For the CDR3, the DNA is TGTGCCAGCAGCTTTCAGATCGATGGCACAGATACGCAGTATTTT. Its translation is CASSFQIDGTDTQYF.

In its sample, this clonotype was seen many times. This chain connects TRBV7-9 to TRBJ2-7, with 7 bases fitting TRBD1. Germline V CDR1 and CDR2: SEHNR, FQNEAQ (reference sequence). Trimming cost V 4 bases and J 2 bases; bases outside gene matches: 11. This CDR3 contains 16 residues. The CDR3 loop is CASSWRGTGTAYEQYF. The CDR3 nucleotides are TGTGCCAGCAGCTGGAGAGGAACCGGGACAGCCTACGAGCAGTACTTC.

This clonotype was detected ten times or more. V usage is TRBV9 and J usage is TRBJ2-1; D might be TRBD1 (5 bases). Trimming shortened V by 5 bases and J by 15 bases, and 21 bases separated the two germline ends. The CDR3 covers 13 residues. CDR1 SGDLS and CDR2 YYNGEE come from the germline V gene. The CDR3 spells CASSPVPGAWRFF. The CDR3 nucleotides are TGTGCCAGCAGTCCCGTCCCTGGGGCCTGGAGGTTCTTC.

There are many counts of this clonotype. The chain carries TRBV10-2 and TRBJ2-1; D possibly corresponds to TRBD2 (7 bases). CDR1 is WSHSY and CDR2 is SAAADI in the germline V gene. V was shortened by 3 bases and J by 4 bases, with 10 bases between the two germline ends. CDR3 length equals 14 residues. The CDR3 nucleotides read TGCGCCAGCAGTGACAGGGGAGGGTACAATGAGCAGTTCTTC. Translating gives CASSDRGGYNEQFF.

This clonotype has at least ten counts. V is TRBV28 and J is TRBJ2-3; TRBD2 agrees at 10 bases. V was pared by 6 bases and J by 3 bases, with 6 bases of the junction left unmatched. The CDR3 consists of 15 residues. Germline CDR1 MDHEN, CDR2 SYDVKM. CDR3 amino acids: CASRLPGLATDTQYF. The CDR3 DNA reads TGTGCCAGCAGGTTACCGGGACTAGCGACAGATACGCAGTATTTT. The full variable domain, completed using reference TRBV28 and TRBJ2-3, is DVKVTQSSRYLVKRTGEKVFLECVQDMDHENMFWYRQDPGLGLRLIYFSYDVKMKEKGDIPEGYSVSREKKERFSLILESASTNQTSMYLCASRLPGLATDTQYFGPGTRLTVL.

Remarks on this clonotype: A single base separates this from a much larger clone, so it may be a read error. The CDR3 does not close with the conserved phenylalanine or tryptophan, likely indicating a read error. The rearrangement joins TRBV19 to TRBJ2-3, with 7 positions matching TRBD2. The CDR3 loop spans 15 amino acids. Trimming cost V 5 bases and J 0 bases; bases outside gene matches: 5. The germline CDR1 and CDR2 sequences are LNHDA and SQIVND (reference sequence). The CDR3 DNA follows: TGTGCCAGTAGTTTCAGCGGGATAAGCACAGATACGCAGTATCTT. Translating gives CASSFSGISTDTQYL.

This clonotype has a handful of counts. The chain combines TRBV28 with TRBJ2-1; D may be TRBD2 (7 bases). V lost 7 bases, J lost 7 bases, and 17 bases lay in between. The CDR3 has 14 residues. Germline lookup yields CDR1 MDHEN and CDR2 SYDVKM. CDR3 coding DNA: TGTGCCAGCACCTTGGGGGGGCGGTGGAATGAGCAGTTCTTC. It is translated as CASTLGGRWNEQFF.

This clonotype has just a few counts. The chain employs TRBV6-5 and TRBJ2-1; 8 nucleotides match TRBD2. Germline V gene data show CDR1 as MNHEY and CDR2 as SVGAGI. This CDR3 spans 16 amino acids. V was clipped by 0 bases and J by 3 bases; unmatched bases: 4. CDR3 loop: CASSYSLAGLYNEQFF. CDR3 DNA: TGTGCCAGCAGTTACTCTTTAGCGGGACTCTACAATGAGCAGTTCTTC.

In regard to this clonotype: A much bigger clone sits one base away, suggesting this may be a read error. This rearrangement joins TRBV11-3 to TRBJ1-4; 10 bases are shared with TRBD1. CDR1 and CDR2 from the germline V gene are SGHNT and YENEEA. The CDR3 has 14 residues. The CDR3 coding sequence is TGTGCCAGCAGCCCGGGACAGGGGTATGAAAAACTGGTTTTT. Protein: CASSPGQGYEKLVF. The variable domain in full, with the rest retrieved from reference TRBV11-3 and TRBJ1-4, is EAGVVQSPRYKIIEKKQPVAFWCNPISGHNTLYWYLQNLGQGPELLIRYENEEAVDDSQLPKDRFSAERLKGVDSTLKIQPAELGDSAVYLCASSPGQGYEKLVFGSGTQLSVL.

In the case of this clonotype: At one boundary the junction diverges from the germline segment, which might be a read error. The chain uses TRBV5-3 and TRBJ1-1; TRBD1 agrees at 9 bases. TRBV5-3 is assigned to the ORF class and has an uncertain function. The CDR3 is made up of 15 amino acids. The CDR3 bases are TGTGCCAGCAGCTTGGTGGACAGGGGCGTCGCTGAAGCTTTCTTC. Its translation is CASSLVDRGVAEAFF.

About this clonotype itself: With a much larger clone just one base away, this may be a read error. This chain joins TRBV7-8 and TRBJ2-2; D uncertain. CDR3 length: 16 residues. CDR1 and CDR2 (germline): SGHVS, FQNEAQ. Trimming removed 4 bases at V and 2 bases at J, with 14 bases between. The CDR3 loop reads CASSWLANGNTGELFF. CDR3 in DNA: TGTGCCAGCAGCTGGTTGGCTAACGGCAACACCGGGGAGCTGTTTTTT.

The chain employs TRBV11-3 and TRBJ2-1; 7 nucleotides align to TRBD2. Trimming at V came to 2 bases and at J to 4 bases, leaving 5 bases not matched to a gene. CDR1 SGHNT and CDR2 YENEEA come from the germline V gene. CDR3 length: 15 amino acids. CDR3 sequence: CASSLRGRGYNEQFF. The CDR3 DNA sequence: TGTGCCAGCAGCTTACGCGGGAGAGGGTACAATGAGCAGTTCTTC.

V usage is TRBV5-4 and J usage is TRBJ2-7; TRBD1 is a possible D gene (6 bases). From germline, CDR1 is SGHNT and CDR2 YYREEE (reference sequence). This CDR3 region has 13 residues. V gave up 3 bases and J gave up 4 bases, with 11 bases separating them. Here the CDR3 DNA reads TGTGCCAGCAGCTGGGACACGGTATACGAGCAGTACTTC. This gives the protein CASSWDTVYEQYF.